Listed below are T cell receptor beta chains from one sample, sequenced in a study of patients and donors after allogeneic stem cell transplantation. TCRdb re-analysed the RT-PCR reads in MiXCR, keeping a single row per CDR3 protein. Of over 150,000 distinct CDR3 sequences detected, about 30% appear once; the ten largest clones hold less than 3.5%. Material: blood, either unsorted or a sorted T cell fraction (not recorded which). The receptors derive from a human donor who was either an allogeneic HSCT recipient or a stem cell or donor lymphocyte infusion donor (not recorded which). It is not recorded whose cells these are; they may come from a transplant donor. Both conserved end residues are part of each CDR3. D genes are given only for firm matches. Size tells how often a clone was seen (once, few, many) or the class of an expanded clone, and some rows leave it out.

cdr3_length	clone_size	d_call	v_call	j_call	cdr3_aa	cdr3_nt
15	few	NA	TRBV6-2/TRBV6-3	TRBJ2-2	CASRRRGSVTGELFF	TGTGCCAGCAGAAGGCGTGGGAGCGTTACCGGGGAGCTGTTTTTT
15	NA	TRBD1	TRBV4-3	TRBJ2-5	CASSLGTGGGKTQYF	TGCGCCAGCAGCCTTGGGACAGGGGGCGGAAAGACCCAGTACTTC
14	few	TRBD2	TRBV5-1	TRBJ2-7	CASSLISGSYEQYF	TGCGCCAGCAGCTTGATTAGCGGGTCCTACGAGCAGTACTTC
13	NA	TRBD1	TRBV5-6	TRBJ1-1	CASSLRGTDEAFF	TGTGCCAGCAGCCTGAGGGGGACAGATGAAGCTTTCTTT
16	NA	NA	TRBV5-1	TRBJ2-3	CASSLARVTSTDTQYF	TGCGCCAGCAGCTTGGCCAGGGTTACTAGCACAGATACGCAGTATTTT
18	NA	TRBD1	TRBV28	TRBJ2-1	CASSFNVDGQGNLDEQFF	TGTGCCAGCAGTTTTAACGTCGACGGACAGGGGAATCTGGATGAGCAGTTCTTC
17	few	NA	TRBV28	TRBJ1-5	CASSLVLTGLLNQPQHF	TGTGCCAGCAGTTTAGTTTTGACAGGTCTACTCAATCAGCCCCAGCATTTT
15	few	NA	TRBV7-9	TRBJ1-6	CASSLMRGPNSPLHF	TGTGCCAGCAGCTTGATGAGAGGCCCAAATTCACCCCTCCACTTT
14	few	NA	TRBV7-2	TRBJ1-3	CASSLVSSAHTIYF	TGTGCCAGCAGCTTAGTGAGTTCCGCGCACACCATATATTTT
15	NA	TRBD1	TRBV7-6	TRBJ2-7	CASSPTGIFAYEQYF	TGTGCCAGCAGCCCGACAGGGATCTTCGCCTACGAGCAGTACTTC
11	NA	TRBD1	TRBV12-3/TRBV12-4	TRBJ2-1	CASRERQGQFF	TGTGCCAGCAGGGAGAGACAGGGGCAGTTCTTC
15	once	TRBD2	TRBV20-1	TRBJ2-1	CSARGLAGGVNEQFF	TGCAGTGCTAGAGGACTAGCGGGAGGGGTCAATGAGCAGTTCTTC
14	few	TRBD1	TRBV4-3	TRBJ1-6	CASSRDRFNSPLHF	TGCGCCAGCAGCCGGGACAGATTTAATTCACCCCTCCACTTT
17	NA	TRBD2	TRBV2	TRBJ2-1	CASSELAGGPWDNEQFF	TGTGCCAGCAGTGAATTAGCGGGAGGGCCGTGGGACAATGAGCAGTTCTTC
14	NA	NA	TRBV15	TRBJ1-1	CATSRDRVNTEAFF	TGTGCCACCAGCAGAGATCGGGTGAACACTGAAGCTTTCTTT
14	NA	NA	TRBV7-2	TRBJ1-2	CASSLDPSGYGYTF	TGTGCCAGCAGCTTAGATCCCTCGGGCTATGGCTACACCTTC
14	few	NA	TRBV6-5	TRBJ1-5	CASSYGQGVRPQHF	TGTGCCAGCAGTTACGGGCAGGGAGTAAGGCCCCAGCATTTT
15	NA	NA	TRBV4-3	TRBJ2-7	CASSQGYASSYEQYF	TGCGCCAGCAGCCAAGGGTACGCGAGCTCCTACGAGCAGTACTTC
15	NA	TRBD1	TRBV6-6	TRBJ1-5	CASSYSAGGLGPQHF	TGTGCCAGCAGTTACTCGGCAGGGGGCCTTGGGCCCCAGCATTTT
15	NA	NA	TRBV5-1	TRBJ2-7	CASSLVGGPSYEQYF	TGCGCCAGCAGCTTGGTAGGAGGGCCGTCCTACGAGCAGTACTTC
15	few	NA	TRBV5-5	TRBJ1-2	CASLLVPIQDYGYTF	TGTGCCAGCCTACTCGTCCCGATCCAGGACTATGGCTACACCTTC
13	few	TRBD1	TRBV7-9	TRBJ2-2	CASSWTGSGELFF	TGTGCCAGCAGCTGGACAGGGTCCGGGGAGCTGTTTTTT
14	NA	TRBD1	TRBV10-3	TRBJ2-7	CAISGQGSSYEQYF	TGTGCCATCAGCGGACAGGGTAGCTCCTACGAGCAGTACTTC
15	NA	NA	TRBV6-2/TRBV6-3	TRBJ2-1	CASIEGFSSYNEQFF	TGTGCCAGCATAGAGGGCTTCAGCTCCTACAATGAGCAGTTCTTC
17	NA	NA	TRBV21-1	TRBJ1-2	CASSKRGRTGGNYGYTF	TGTGCCAGCAGCAAACGGGGCAGGACAGGGGGTAACTATGGCTACACCTTC
15	NA	NA	TRBV4-3	TRBJ1-6	CASSQEGGRGSPLHF	TGCGCCAGCAGCCAAGAGGGGGGGAGAGGATCACCCCTCCACTTT
17	NA	NA	TRBV7-9	TRBJ1-6	CASSLEGRSSYNSPLHF	TGTGCCAGCAGCTTAGAGGGCCGGAGCTCCTATAATTCACCCCTCCACTTT
18	NA	TRBD2	TRBV20-1	TRBJ2-1	CSARYLGGRAADYNEQFF	TGCAGTGCTAGGTATCTCGGGGGGAGGGCCGCGGACTACAATGAGCAGTTCTTC
13	NA	NA	TRBV12-3/TRBV12-4	TRBJ1-2	CASSLGGVWGYTF	TGTGCCAGCAGTTTAGGAGGGGTGTGGGGCTACACCTTC
14	few	NA	TRBV7-8	TRBJ1-4	CASSPPTPREKLFF	TGTGCCAGCAGCCCTCCTACGCCTCGGGAAAAACTGTTTTTT
15	NA	NA	TRBV12-3/TRBV12-4	TRBJ2-2	CASSFHYLNTGELFF	TGTGCCAGCAGTTTCCATTACCTTAACACCGGGGAGCTGTTTTTT
11	few	NA	TRBV28	TRBJ1-1	CASSLSREAFF	TGTGCCAGCAGTTTATCACGTGAAGCTTTCTTT
15	NA	NA	TRBV6-2/TRBV6-3	TRBJ2-3	CASSYASLGTDTQYF	TGTGCCAGCAGTTACGCTAGCTTGGGCACAGATACGCAGTATTTT
16	many	NA	TRBV4-1	TRBJ1-4	CASSPSSVSKGEKLFF	TGCGCCAGCAGCCCTTCTTCAGTCTCCAAAGGTGAAAAACTGTTTTTT
10	few	NA	TRBV29-1	TRBJ1-1	CTAMGTEAFF	TGCACGGCGATGGGGACTGAAGCTTTCTTT
12	few	NA	TRBV20-1	TRBJ2-3	CSARWGSDTQYF	TGCAGTGCTAGGTGGGGGTCAGATACGCAGTATTTT
12	NA	NA	TRBV12-5	TRBJ2-1	CASGWRYNEQFF	TGTGCTAGTGGTTGGCGGTACAATGAGCAGTTCTTC
14	NA	TRBD1	TRBV19	TRBJ2-5	CASSILDRAETQYF	TGTGCCAGTAGTATTCTAGACAGGGCCGAGACCCAGTACTTC
15	NA	NA	TRBV18	TRBJ1-4	CASSSTGGALEKLFF	TGTGCCAGCTCTTCGACAGGAGGAGCACTTGAAAAACTGTTTTTT
16	few	TRBD1	TRBV4-2	TRBJ1-4	CASSQDPGTGFEKLFF	TGTGCCAGCAGCCAAGATCCGGGGACAGGGTTCGAAAAACTGTTTTTT
17	many	TRBD1	TRBV4-2	TRBJ1-5	CASSQDLTGNAIQPQHF	TGTGCCAGCAGCCAAGACCTGACAGGGAATGCGATTCAGCCCCAGCATTTT
14	few	NA	TRBV7-2	TRBJ2-3	CASSLGLGEDTQYF	TGTGCCAGCAGCTTAGGCCTAGGGGAAGATACGCAGTATTTT
11	few	NA	TRBV7-9	TRBJ2-1	CASSLSAEQFF	TGTGCCAGCAGCTTATCTGCTGAGCAGTTCTTC
15	NA	TRBD2	TRBV7-3	TRBJ2-1	CASSAVGLDYNEQFF	TGTGCCAGCAGCGCTGTGGGACTAGACTACAATGAGCAGTTCTTC
15	NA	NA	TRBV6-5	TRBJ2-7	CASSYSGGSSYEQYF	TGTGCCAGCAGTTACTCTGGGGGGTCCTCCTACGAGCAGTACTTC
16	many	NA	TRBV18	TRBJ1-3	CASSATGSHSGNTIYF	TGTGCCAGCTCGGCGACAGGTTCTCACTCTGGAAACACCATATATTTT
16	few	NA	TRBV15	TRBJ1-6	CATRRPIAGRYSPLHF	TGTGCCACCAGACGACCTATCGCCGGAAGATATTCACCCCTCCACTTT
14	NA	NA	TRBV2	TRBJ2-3	CASSESPASDTQYF	TGTGCCAGCAGTGAAAGTCCGGCCTCCGATACGCAGTATTTT